The 25 T cell receptor beta chains reported below all come from one sample, sequenced in a study of CD8+ T cells in alopecia areata listed by TCRdb under 2018. This specimen's time point label, interpreted: less than 30 weeks on oral tofacitinib. Sample treatment or condition, as interpreted from the label and publication: oral pan-JAK inhibitor, 5-10 mg twice daily. Library preparation was by the immunoSEQ multiplex PCR assay. RNA was extracted from all samples and reverse transcribed into cDNA as template for TCR sequencing. This immuneACCESS table, as held by TCRdb, lists in-frame sequences with V and J called but not all clones. Of the missing ones, under half trace to an unresolved V gene in checked studies; the others have no known cause. The sample yields approximately 200,000 clones; 58% were counted once. The ten largest make up 5.5% of the sample. This material consisted of CD4+ T cells sorted from blood, taken at week 24, from a patient treated with tofacitinib. Receptor source: a human donor with alopecia areata.

The genes are TRBV9 and TRBJ2-3; the D gene is possibly TRBD1 (5 bases). The germline gives CDR1 SGDLS, CDR2 YYNGEE. V was trimmed by 0 bases and J by 1 base, leaving 18 bases between them. The CDR3 contains 18 residues. The CDR3 DNA reads TGTGCCAGCAGCGTAGGCCCCCAGGGCCCCGGCGGCACAGATACGCAGTATTTT. Translated, it gives CASSVGPQGPGGTDTQYF. Complete variable domain (other parts from reference TRBV9 and TRBJ2-3): DSGVTQTPKHLITATGQRVTLRCSPRSGDLSVYWYQQSLDQGLQFLIQYYNGEERAKGNILERFSAQQFPDLHSELNLSSLELGDSALYFCASSVGPQGPGGTDTQYFGPGTRLTVL.

The chain carries TRBV29-1 and TRBJ1-1; D perhaps matches TRBD1 (5 bases). Germline-derived CDR1 and CDR2 are SQVTM and ANQGSEA. The V end lost 2 bases, the J end lost 1 base, and 8 bases lay between the germline ends. This CDR3 is built from 13 residues. The DNA of the CDR3 is TGCAGCGTTGAACGCGACAGGAACACTGAAGCTTTCTTT. It is translated as CSVERDRNTEAFF.

This clone has more than one count but fewer than ten. The gene calls are TRBV7-9 and TRBJ2-1; possible D gene TRBD2, 5 bases. The V end was cut by 2 bases, the J end by 8 bases, with 10 bases between. This CDR3 comprises 13 residues. From germline, CDR1 is SEHNR and CDR2 FQNEAQ (reference sequence). The CDR3 region has the DNA TGTGCCAGCAGCTTAATCGAGGGTCATGAGCAGTTCTTC. This encodes CASSLIEGHEQFF.

The J gene is TRBJ2-1, the V gene TRBV7-3, with D perhaps TRBD1 (6 bases). The CDR3 sequence is 12 residues long. V was shortened by 0 bases and J by 10 bases, with 7 bases between the two germline ends. From germline, CDR1 is SGHTA and CDR2 FQGTGA. CDR3 bases: TGTGCCAGCAGCTTAACCGACAGGGAGCAGTTCTTC. Protein sequence: CASSLTDREQFF.

This clone was seen just once. This chain links TRBV30 with TRBJ1-5; D uncertain. The V end was cut by 4 bases, the J end by 4 bases, with 11 bases between. The V gene's germline CDR1 is GTSNPN and CDR2 SVGIG (reference sequence). The CDR3 consists of 13 residues. The CDR3 reads CAWNNGGNQPQHF. For the CDR3, the DNA is TGTGCCTGGAACAATGGCGGAAATCAGCCCCAGCATTTT.

The CDR3 sequence: CASSFGPGHGASGANVLTF. CDR3 nucleotides: TGTGCCAGCAGTTTTGGCCCGGGACATGGAGCCTCTGGGGCCAACGTCCTGACTTTC. J is TRBJ2-6 and V is TRBV7-2, with TRBD1 as a possible D gene (6 bases). This CDR3 comprises 19 residues. The V and J ends lost 6 bases and 0 bases respectively, with 21 bases between them. CDR1 and CDR2 (germline): SGHTA, FQGNSA.

The chain joins TRBV29-1 to TRBJ2-1; the D is unclear. Germline-derived CDR1 and CDR2 are SQVTM and ANQGSEA. The V end was cut by 2 bases, the J end by 6 bases, with 11 bases between. The CDR3 length is 13 residues. The CDR3, as DNA: TGCAGCGTTGAACGCGGAAGCCTCAATGAGCAGTTCTTC. Its translation is CSVERGSLNEQFF.

V is TRBV15 and J is TRBJ1-2; D might be TRBD1 (5 bases). This CDR3 is 21 amino acids long. V gave up 0 bases and J gave up 4 bases, with 30 bases separating them. CDR1 is LNHNV, CDR2 YYDKDF, per germline (reference sequence). The CDR3 sequence: CATSRERIATQTSGATYGYTF. CDR3 coding DNA: TGTGCCACCAGCAGAGAACGAATTGCCACGCAGACAAGCGGGGCTACCTATGGCTACACCTTC.

This chain joins TRBV7-9 and TRBJ1-6; no clear D. Germline V lookup: CDR1 SEHNR, CDR2 FQNEAQ (reference sequence). V was trimmed by 3 bases and J by 9 bases, leaving 6 bases between them. The CDR3 consists of 12 residues. CDR3 nucleotide sequence: TGTGCCAGCAGCTTGGCCCCTTCACCCCTCCACTTT. Its protein product is CASSLAPSPLHF.

The chain links TRBV7-3 to TRBJ1-5, with 7 bases matching TRBD1. Germline trimming cut 4 bases from V and 7 bases from J; bases unmatched to any gene: 7. Germline V CDR1 and CDR2: SGHTA, FQGTGA. This CDR3 has 14 residues. CDR3 nucleotide sequence: TGTGCCAGCAGCTATACAGGGGAGGGACAGCCCCAGCATTTT. This codes for CASSYTGEGQPQHF.

The chain links TRBV4-3 to TRBJ1-2, with D unclear. Trimming shortened V by 4 bases and J by 4 bases, and 13 bases separated the two germline ends. Germline CDR1 reads LGHNA; CDR2 reads YSLEER. This CDR3 has 14 residues. This CDR3 is CASSPKTGIYGYTF. CDR3 nucleotide sequence: TGCGCCAGCAGCCCCAAGACTGGGATCTATGGCTACACCTTC.

This rearrangement joins TRBV28 to TRBJ2-7; D remains unclear. CDR3 length equals 11 residues. The germline CDR1 and CDR2 sequences are MDHEN and SYDVKM. V lost 6 bases to trimming and J lost 3 bases, with 6 bases between them. The CDR3 region has the DNA TGTGCCAGCAGCCAATTCTACGAGCAGTACTTC. This gives the protein CASSQFYEQYF.

In this sample, this clone turned up a few times. The chain joins TRBV7-9 to TRBJ2-1; 14 nucleotides agree with TRBD2. The V gene end was trimmed by 2 bases and the J gene end by 6 bases; junction bases not matched to a gene: 3. This CDR3 has 16 amino acids. In germline, CDR1 is SEHNR, CDR2 FQNEAQ (reference sequence). The CDR3 is CASSLPGLAGVNEQFF. In DNA form, the CDR3 reads TGTGCCAGCAGCTTACCGGGACTAGCGGGAGTCAATGAGCAGTTCTTC.

The rearrangement uses TRBV29-1 and TRBJ2-3; D might be TRBD1 (6 bases). The CDR3 loop spans 12 amino acids. Trimming shortened V by 6 bases and J by 3 bases, and 10 bases separated the two germline ends. Per the germline V gene, CDR1 is SQVTM and CDR2 is ANQGSEA. CDR3 sequence (DNA): TGCAGCGTGGACCAGGGGACAGATACGCAGTATTTT. Its translation: CSVDQGTDTQYF.

This chain joins TRBV4-1 and TRBJ2-5; maybe TRBD1 (5 bases). V was clipped by 4 bases and J by 5 bases, with 14 bases between them. Germline-derived CDR1 and CDR2 are MGHRA and YSYEKL. This CDR3 has 14 residues. CDR3: CASSPRGAKETQYF. In DNA form, the CDR3 reads TGCGCCAGCAGCCCAAGGGGCGCTAAGGAGACCCAGTACTTC.

This chain links TRBV4-3 with TRBJ1-2; no definite D call. With 0 bases removed from V and 8 bases from J, the gap between germline ends came to 13 bases. Germline V lookup: CDR1 LGHNA, CDR2 YSLEER. CDR3 length equals 14 residues. This chain's CDR3 is CASSQDVGSGGYTF. CDR3 DNA sequence: TGCGCCAGCAGCCAAGATGTGGGCTCGGGCGGCTACACCTTC.

J is TRBJ2-2 and V is TRBV7-9, with a possible D match to TRBD2 (5 bases). The CDR3 runs to 16 residues. The germline V gene encodes CDR1 SEHNR and CDR2 FQNEAQ (reference sequence). Between the trimmed V and J ends, which lost 5 bases and 5 bases, there was a span of 18 bases. CDR3 sequence reads: CASSTRTKAETGELFF. The CDR3 region has the DNA TGTGCCAGCAGCACGCGTACTAAAGCGGAGACCGGGGAGCTGTTTTTT.

In its sample, this clone was seen once. The rearrangement joins TRBV18 to TRBJ1-2, with 9 bases fitting TRBD1. CDR3 length: 15 amino acids. The germline gives CDR1 KGHSH, CDR2 LQKENI. The V and J ends lost 0 bases and 8 bases, in that order; junction bases with no gene match: 7. CDR3 protein: CASSPPWDRVSGYTF. The CDR3 region has the DNA TGTGCCAGCTCACCACCTTGGGACAGGGTCTCCGGCTACACCTTC.

The chain employs TRBV2 and TRBJ2-5; D is perhaps TRBD2 (5 bases). The germline gives CDR1 SNHLY, CDR2 FYNNEI. The CDR3 totals 13 residues. V lost 5 bases, J lost 4 bases, and 11 bases lay in between. CDR3 in amino acids: CASSLAPLETQYF. The CDR3 DNA follows: TGTGCCAGCAGTCTAGCCCCTTTAGAGACCCAGTACTTC.

This chain joins TRBV4-1 and TRBJ1-6; no definite D call. The germline CDR1 and CDR2 sequences are MGHRA and YSYEKL. Between the trimmed V and J ends, which lost 1 base and 14 bases, there was a span of 21 bases. The CDR3 length is 16 residues. In DNA, the CDR3 is TGCGCCAGCAGCCAAGGTCCCCACGACCGTCCCTCGGCCCTCCACTTT. It is translated as CASSQGPHDRPSALHF.

This clone was seen more than once but under ten times. The chain employs TRBV5-4 and TRBJ2-7, with 15 nucleotides matching TRBD2. There are 15 residues in the CDR3. Trimming cost V 8 bases and J 3 bases; bases outside gene matches: 6. Germline-derived CDR1 and CDR2 are SGHNT and YYREEE (reference sequence). The CDR3 sequence: CASGLAGGRIYEQYF. CDR3 coding DNA: TGTGCCAGTGGACTAGCGGGAGGGAGAATCTACGAGCAGTACTTC.

The table lists this clone with a few counts. The chain combines TRBV19 with TRBJ2-4; D possibly corresponds to TRBD1 (6 bases). Trimming removed 7 bases at V and 6 bases at J, with 10 bases between. CDR1 is LNHDA and CDR2 is SQIVND in the germline V gene (reference sequence). The CDR3 sequence is 12 residues long. The DNA of the CDR3 is TGTGCCAGTACACAGGGTGGAAACATTCAGTACTTC. Its protein product is CASTQGGNIQYF.

This clone showed up just once. This chain uses TRBV27 with TRBJ2-5; 10 nucleotides align to TRBD2. Trimming took 4 bases from V and 3 from J; bases not matched to a gene: 8. The germline V gene has CDR1 MNHEY and CDR2 SMNVEV (reference sequence). This CDR3 is 16 amino acids long. The CDR3 here is CASSSSRLAGEETQYF. The CDR3, as DNA: TGTGCCAGCAGTTCCTCGAGGCTAGCGGGAGAAGAGACCCAGTACTTC.

The chain is built from TRBV5-1 and TRBJ2-1, with TRBD1 matching 9 bases. CDR3 length: 14 residues. Germline CDR1 and CDR2: SGHRS and YFSETQ. The V segment lost 4 bases and the J segment 8 bases; nucleotides outside the gene matches: 7. Written as DNA, the CDR3 is TGCGCCAGCAGCGACACACAGGGGGCCGATGAGCAGTTCTTC. Encoded protein: CASSDTQGADEQFF.

This clone has only a few counts. The chain uses TRBV5-1 and TRBJ2-7; D may be TRBD1 (5 bases). Trimming took 2 bases from V and 0 from J, leaving 9 bases between them. Germline CDR1 and CDR2: SGHRS and YFSETQ. The CDR3 length is 14 residues. The CDR3 sequence: CASSFTGSSYEQYF. In DNA, the CDR3 is TGCGCCAGCAGCTTCACAGGAAGCTCCTACGAGCAGTACTTC.